Below, 3 T cell receptor beta chains from the same sample are listed, as sequenced in a study of CD8+ T cells in alopecia areata. Sequencing templates came from extracted RNA that was reverse transcribed into cDNA. Assay used: immunoSEQ multiplex PCR; TCRdb lists only in-frame clones, some missing. The sample includes approximately 200,000 clones, 60% of them seen just once. This sample's treatment: oral pan-JAK inhibitor, 5-10 mg twice daily. The sequencing used CD4+ T cells sorted from blood, collected at week 4, from a patient treated with tofacitinib. The receptor set was obtained from a human donor with alopecia areata.

J is TRBJ2-7 and V is TRBV4-1; 9 bases match TRBD2. Trimming took 0 bases from V and 4 from J; bases not matched to a gene: 10. This CDR3 is built from 17 residues. CDR1 and CDR2 from the germline V gene are MGHRA and YSYEKL. The chain's CDR3 is CASSQEAPGLAQYEQYF. The CDR3 bases are TGCGCCAGCAGCCAAGAAGCACCGGGACTAGCCCAATACGAGCAGTACTTC.

The chain carries TRBV30 and TRBJ1-1; D not resolved. Trimming cost V 0 bases and J 9 bases, with 11 bases left between them. Germline loops: CDR1 GTSNPN, CDR2 SVGIG (reference sequence). CDR3 size: 12 residues. CDR3 region: CAWSVGRVKAFF. The CDR3 DNA reads as TGTGCCTGGAGTGTGGGGAGGGTTAAAGCTTTCTTT.

As to this clone: This same CDR3 is encoded by further DNA sequences in the sample. The CDR3 is CAWGGSLKADTQYF. The DNA of the CDR3 is TGTGCCTGGGGCGGGTCCCTAAAAGCGGATACGCAGTATTTT. The chain recombines TRBV30 with TRBJ2-3, with TRBD2 as a possible D gene (5 bases). This CDR3 has 14 amino acids. Trimming removed 5 bases from V and 6 bases from J, with 18 bases in between. Germline values: CDR1 GTSNPN, CDR2 SVGIG (reference sequence). Drawing the rest from reference TRBV30 and TRBJ2-3, the complete variable domain is SQTIHQWPATLVQPVGSPLSLECTVEGTSNPNLYWYRQAAGRGLQLLFYSVGIGQISSEVPQNLSASRPQDRQFILSSKKLLLSDSGFYLCAWGGSLKADTQYFGPGTRLTVL.